The rows below give T cell receptor beta chains drawn from one sample of a study of OX40 agonist ivuxolimab in advanced cancers. Sequenced by immunoSEQ multiplex PCR; TCRdb stores in-frame clones only, minus some. In the table there are around 63,000 clones, approximately 89% of which are singletons. The specimen comprised CD4+ or CD8+ T cells sorted from blood, sampled in a trial of the OX40 agonist ivuxolimab. The origin of the receptors is an adult with an advanced solid tumor such as melanoma, head and neck, liver or kidney cancer. The CDR3 runs from the conserved cysteine through the conserved F or W. The D gene is left open where the match is weak. Size is omitted from some rows. Given values are once, few, many or a class for expanded clones.

V	size	D	J	DNA	CDR3
TRBV23-1	NA	NA	TRBJ1-1	TGCGCCAGCAGTCCCCCTTCCCCGGAAGCTTTCTTT	CASSPPSPEAFF
TRBV27	NA	NA	TRBJ2-7	TGTGCCAGCAGTTCGTCGGGGGCCTACGAGCAGTACTTC	CASSSSGAYEQYF
TRBV7-8	NA	NA	TRBJ2-3	TGTGCCAGCAGCGGGGGGGGCACCCCAGATACGCAGTATTTT	CASSGGGTPDTQYF
TRBV19	NA	TRBD1	TRBJ1-5	TGTGCCAGTAGTGCGCTCAGGGGGCAGGGGGGCAATCAGCCCCAGCATTTT	CASSALRGQGGNQPQHF
TRBV7-9	NA	NA	TRBJ2-5	TGTGCCAGCACCCCGGGGTCAGGTCAAGAGACCCAGTACTTC	CASTPGSGQETQYF
TRBV19	NA	TRBD1	TRBJ1-4	TGTGCCAGTACTTCCCCGGGGAGAAGGGGGCAGGGGGTTTCAACTAATGAAAAACTGTTTTTT	CASTSPGRRGQGVSTNEKLFF
TRBV10-3	NA	TRBD1	TRBJ1-5	TGTGCCATCAAAAAGGGACAGGGTAATCAGCCCCAGCATTTT	CAIKKGQGNQPQHF
TRBV11-2	NA	NA	TRBJ2-7	TGTGCCAGCAGCTTAAAATGGGGCAGCTACGAGCAGTACTTC	CASSLKWGSYEQYF
TRBV6-6	NA	NA	TRBJ1-2	TGTGCCAGCAGAACGGACGGGAACTATGGCTACACCTTC	CASRTDGNYGYTF
TRBV20-1	NA	NA	TRBJ2-5	TGCAGTGCTAGACAAGAGACCCAGTACTTC	CSARQETQYF
TRBV6-1	NA	TRBD1	TRBJ1-5	TGTGCCAGCAGTGTCTACACAGGGGGCATCAGTCAGCCCCAGCATTTT	CASSVYTGGISQPQHF
TRBV5-1	NA	NA	TRBJ1-1	TGCGCCAGCAGCCCACGGGTTAACTCGGGGACTGAAGCTTTCTTT	CASSPRVNSGTEAFF
TRBV9	NA	NA	TRBJ2-5	TGTGCCAGCAGCCGCCCTGGGTCGGAGACCCAGTACTTC	CASSRPGSETQYF
TRBV11-2	few	NA	TRBJ1-1	TGTGCCAGCAGTACCTCCCGAGTTTTCTTT	CASSTSRVFF
TRBV5-4	NA	TRBD2	TRBJ2-2	TGTGCCAGCAGCGCTGGACTAGCGGGGGGGCTTCAAAACGGGGAGCTGTTTTTT	CASSAGLAGGLQNGELFF